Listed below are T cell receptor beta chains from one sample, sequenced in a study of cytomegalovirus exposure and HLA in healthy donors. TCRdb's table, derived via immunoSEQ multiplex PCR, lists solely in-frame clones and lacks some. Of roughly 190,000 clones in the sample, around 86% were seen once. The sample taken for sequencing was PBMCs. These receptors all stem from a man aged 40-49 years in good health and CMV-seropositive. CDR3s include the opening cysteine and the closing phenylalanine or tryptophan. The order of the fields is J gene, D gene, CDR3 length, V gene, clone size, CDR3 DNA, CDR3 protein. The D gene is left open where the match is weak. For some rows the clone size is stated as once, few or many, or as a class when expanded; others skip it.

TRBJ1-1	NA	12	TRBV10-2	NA	TGCGCCAGCAGTGAACTCAACACTGAAGCTTTCTTT	CASSELNTEAFF
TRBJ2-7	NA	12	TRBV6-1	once	TGTGCCAGCAGTGAAGGCGTTCGGGGGCAGTACTTC	CASSEGVRGQYF
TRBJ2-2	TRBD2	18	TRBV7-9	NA	TGTGCCAGCAGCCTAGAAAGGGCGGGGGTCGCGAACACCGGGGAGCTGTTTTTT	CASSLERAGVANTGELFF
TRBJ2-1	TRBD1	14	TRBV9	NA	TGTGCCAGCAGCGCCGGGACAGGGGGAAATGAGCAGTTCTTC	CASSAGTGGNEQFF
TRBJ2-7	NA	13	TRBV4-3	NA	TGCGCCAGCAGCCCTGCTACCTGGGCCGAGCAGTACTTC	CASSPATWAEQYF
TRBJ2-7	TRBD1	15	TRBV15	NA	TGTGCCACCAGCAGAGAATCCGGGACAGGGTGGGAGCAGTACTTC	CATSRESGTGWEQYF
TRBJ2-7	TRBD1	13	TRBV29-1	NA	TGCAGCGCCCGGGACAGAGACTCCTACGAGCAGTACTTC	CSARDRDSYEQYF
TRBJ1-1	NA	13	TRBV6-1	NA	TGTGCCAGCAACAGGGTAGCGATCACTGAAGCTTTCTTT	CASNRVAITEAFF
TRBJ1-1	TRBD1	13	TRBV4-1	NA	TGCGCCAGCAGTCACAGGGGGTGGACTGAAGCTTTCTTT	CASSHRGWTEAFF
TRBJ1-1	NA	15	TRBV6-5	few	TGTGCCAGCAGTTACTCGTATGGGGCGCAGGCTGAAGCTTTCTTT	CASSYSYGAQAEAFF
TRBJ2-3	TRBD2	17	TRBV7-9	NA	TGTGCCAGCAGTCGAACTAGCGGGGGCACAGGTACAGATACGCAGTATTTT	CASSRTSGGTGTDTQYF
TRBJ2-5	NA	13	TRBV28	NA	TGTGCCAGCAGTTTACCCCGCGGGGAGACCCAGTACTTC	CASSLPRGETQYF
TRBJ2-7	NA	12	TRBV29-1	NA	TGCAGCGTTGCAGGTTTTGGCAGCGAGCAGTACTTC	CSVAGFGSEQYF
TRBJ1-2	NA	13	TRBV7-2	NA	TGTGCCAGCAGCCCAGGGGATTTCGGTGGCTACACCTTC	CASSPGDFGGYTF
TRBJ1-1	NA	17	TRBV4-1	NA	TGCGCCAGCAGCCCCTATAGAATGGGCAGGGTGAACACTGAAGCTTTCTTT	CASSPYRMGRVNTEAFF
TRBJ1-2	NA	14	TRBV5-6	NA	TGTGCCAGCAGCGGAGGGGTCTCCATCTATGGCTACACCTTC	CASSGGVSIYGYTF
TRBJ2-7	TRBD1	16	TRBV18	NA	TGTGCCAGCTCACAGCTTGCCGGGACAGGGGGCTACGAGCAGTACTTC	CASSQLAGTGGYEQYF
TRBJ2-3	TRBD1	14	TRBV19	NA	TGTGCCAGTAGTCACAGGGGGCTCACAGATACGCAGTATTTT	CASSHRGLTDTQYF
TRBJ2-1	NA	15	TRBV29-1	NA	TGCAGCGTTGAACCGTCGGGGTTGGGTTACAATGAGCAGTTCTTC	CSVEPSGLGYNEQFF
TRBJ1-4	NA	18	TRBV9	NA	TGTGCCAGCAGCGTAGGAAGTAAGGCGGGACCGTCTAATGAAAAACTGTTTTTT	CASSVGSKAGPSNEKLFF
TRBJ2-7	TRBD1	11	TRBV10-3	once	TGTGCCATTAGGGACAGGGACGAGCAGTACTTC	CAIRDRDEQYF
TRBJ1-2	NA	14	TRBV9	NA	TGTGCCAGCAGCCCAGGGGTAGGTCGGAGTGGCTACACCTTC	CASSPGVGRSGYTF
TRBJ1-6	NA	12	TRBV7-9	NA	TGTTCCAGCAGCTTAAAGGGGAGGCCCCTCCACTTT	CSSSLKGRPLHF
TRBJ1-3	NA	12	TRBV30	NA	TGTGCCATGCCAGGGCCTGGAAACACCATATATTTT	CAMPGPGNTIYF
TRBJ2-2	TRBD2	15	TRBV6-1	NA	TGTGCCAGCATATTAGCGGGGACGAACACCGGGGAGCTGTTTTTT	CASILAGTNTGELFF
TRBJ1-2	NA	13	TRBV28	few	TGTGCCAGCAGTTTTGGGACTTGGGGTGGCTACACCTTC	CASSFGTWGGYTF
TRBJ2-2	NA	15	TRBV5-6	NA	TGTGCCAGCAGCTTGGTTTGGCAGATGACCGGGGAGCTGTTTTTT	CASSLVWQMTGELFF
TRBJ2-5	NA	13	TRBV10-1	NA	TGCGCCAGCAGGACAGGCTCCGGGGAGACCCAGTACTTC	CASRTGSGETQYF
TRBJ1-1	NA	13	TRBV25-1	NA	TGTGCCAGCTCCCCATCCATGAACACTGAAGCTTTCTTT	CASSPSMNTEAFF
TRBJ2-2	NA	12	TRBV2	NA	TGTGCCAGCAGTGAAGGACCGGAGGGGCTGTTTTTT	CASSEGPEGLFF
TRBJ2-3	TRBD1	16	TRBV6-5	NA	TGTGCCAGCAGTTACTCTCGGGACAGGGAGGAAGATACGCAGTATTTT	CASSYSRDREEDTQYF
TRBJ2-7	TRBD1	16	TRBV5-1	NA	TGCGCCAGCAGCCGCCCGATAACAGGGGGTTCCTACGAGCAGTACTTC	CASSRPITGGSYEQYF
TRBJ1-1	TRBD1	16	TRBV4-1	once	TGCGCCAGCAGCCCGAGGGACAGAGGAGGAAGCACTGAAGCTTTCTTT	CASSPRDRGGSTEAFF
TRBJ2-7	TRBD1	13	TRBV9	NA	TGTGCCAGCAGCACCGGACAGGGATGGGAGCAGTACTTC	CASSTGQGWEQYF
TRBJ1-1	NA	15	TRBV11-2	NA	TGTGCCAGCAGCTTTACGCCGACAGGTACTCCTGAAGCTTTCTTT	CASSFTPTGTPEAFF
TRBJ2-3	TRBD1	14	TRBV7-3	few	TGTGCCAGCAGCTCTCAGACAGGGCCAGATACGCAGTATTTT	CASSSQTGPDTQYF
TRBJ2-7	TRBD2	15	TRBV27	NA	TGTGCCAGCAGTTTATGGGCTAGCGGGGGTAGAGAGCAGTACTTC	CASSLWASGGREQYF
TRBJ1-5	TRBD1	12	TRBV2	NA	TGTGCCAGCAGGGGACAGGGCCAGCCCCAGCATTTT	CASRGQGQPQHF
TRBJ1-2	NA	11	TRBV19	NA	TGTGCCAGTAGCTCACAGGGAGCCTACACCTTC	CASSSQGAYTF
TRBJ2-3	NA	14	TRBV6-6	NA	TGTGCCAGCAACCCCCTCGTAGATAAGGATACGCAGTATTTT	CASNPLVDKDTQYF
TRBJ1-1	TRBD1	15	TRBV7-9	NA	TGTGCCAGCAGCTTAGAGGGACAGGGGATCACTGAAGCTTTCTTT	CASSLEGQGITEAFF
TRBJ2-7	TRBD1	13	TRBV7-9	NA	TGTGCCAGCGGCGCCGGGACAGAGAACGAGCAGTACTTC	CASGAGTENEQYF
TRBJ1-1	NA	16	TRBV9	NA	TGTGCCAGCAGCGTAGGAATCTCATCTATGAACACTGAAGCTTTCTTT	CASSVGISSMNTEAFF
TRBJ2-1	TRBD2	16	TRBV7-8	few	TGTGCCAGCAGCCAAGCGCAGCGGGGGTTTTCGGGGGAGCAGTTCTTC	CASSQAQRGFSGEQFF
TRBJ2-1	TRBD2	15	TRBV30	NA	TGTGCCTGGAGGGGCCCTAGCGGGGGGGCGAATGAGCAGTTCTTC	CAWRGPSGGANEQFF
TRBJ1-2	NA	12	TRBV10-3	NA	TGTGCCATCGGAGACAGTACCTATGGCTACACCTTC	CAIGDSTYGYTF